This T cell receptor (beta chain) was recovered during a study of blood T cell repertoires in COVID-19. Study-level information: T cells, B-cell-depleted T cells, or PBMCs supplied cDNA or gDNA.

In the study's own analysis: Reference gene primer amplification gave nucleated cell count estimates. Assay: immunoSEQ multiplex PCR; the TCRdb copy retains only in-frame clones and omits some. V and J calls and clone size are copied from that table; D and trimming were computed from the DNA. The sample includes about 480,000 clones, about 85% of them seen just once. The CDR3 is made up of 13 amino acids. Losses at the gene ends were 2 bases for V and 3 bases for J; bases not matched to a gene: 2. The germline V gene encodes CDR1 GTSNPN and CDR2 SVGIG (reference sequence). The chain uses TRBV30 and TRBJ1-1; 8 bases fit TRBD1. Sequenced material: PBMCs or T cells enriched from blood (not recorded which). This receptor was obtained from a woman aged 55-69 years who had recovered from COVID-19. The DNA for the CDR3 is TGTGCCTGGAGTCTGACAGGGGACACTGAAGCTTTCTTT. Residues: CAWSLTGDTEAFF. Looking up the rest from reference TRBV30 and TRBJ1-1 gives the full variable domain: SQTIHQWPATLVQPVGSPLSLECTVEGTSNPNLYWYRQAAGRGLQLLFYSVGIGQISSEVPQNLSASRPQDRQFILSSKKLLLSDSGFYLCAWSLTGDTEAFFGQGTRLTVV.